The 9 T cell receptor beta chains listed next were all sequenced from one sample in a study of technical replicates of blood from a few donors. Clones were read by immunoSEQ multiplex PCR, and TCRdb kept only the in-frame ones, dropping some. The data hold about 100,000 clones, with around 96% observed a single time. The sample was T cells isolated from PBMCs. These receptors all stem from a human donor in good health.

In its sample, this clone was seen once. The chain combines TRBV27 with TRBJ2-1; the match to TRBD2 covers 14 bases. Trimming cost V 2 bases and J 8 bases; bases outside gene matches: 8. CDR1 and CDR2 (germline): MNHEY, SMNVEV (reference sequence). This CDR3 contains 17 residues. The CDR3 here is CASSLRPGLAGEHEQFF. The CDR3 DNA reads TGTGCCAGCAGTTTAAGACCGGGACTAGCGGGGGAGCATGAGCAGTTCTTC.

This clone appeared a single time. The chain carries TRBV18 and TRBJ2-7; D possibly corresponds to TRBD2 (7 bases). Per germline, CDR1 KGHSH and CDR2 LQKENI. This CDR3 spans 16 amino acids. Trimming took off 2 bases at V and 5 bases at J, with 19 bases between the two ends. The CDR3 sequence is CASSPGGGPPGHEQYF. The CDR3 DNA sequence: TGTGCCAGCTCACCAGGGGGGGGGCCTCCTGGACACGAGCAGTACTTC. The variable domain in full, completed from reference TRBV18 and TRBJ2-7, reads NAGVMQNPRHLVRRRGQEARLRCSPMKGHSHVYWYRQLPEEGLKFMVYLQKENIIDESGMPKERFSAEFPKEGPSILRIQQVVRGDSAAYFCASSPGGGPPGHEQYFGPGTRLTVT.

V gene TRBV10-3 combines with J gene TRBJ1-4; TRBD1 aligns across 8 bases. The ends lost 0 bases at V and 5 bases at J; junction bases unmatched: 2. CDR3 length: 15 amino acids. CDR1 and CDR2 from the germline V gene are ENHRY and SYGVKD. CDR3 region: CAISESRTGNEKLFF. The CDR3, as DNA: TGTGCCATCAGTGAGTCGCGGACAGGGAATGAAAAACTGTTTTTT.

CDR3 sequence: CASSKSTHGLAGGRAYYNEQFF. For the CDR3, the DNA is TGTGCCAGCAGCAAATCCACCCACGGCCTAGCGGGAGGTAGGGCTTACTACAATGAGCAGTTCTTC. The chain links TRBV21-1 to TRBJ2-1; TRBD2 was called by the table and not checked on the DNA. TRBV21-1 is listed as a pseudogene. This CDR3 is built from 22 residues.

The chain employs TRBV5-1 and TRBJ2-1; D is unresolved. Germline V lookup: CDR1 SGHRS, CDR2 YFSETQ. The length of the CDR3 is 13 residues. The V end was cut by 5 bases, the J end by 10 bases, with 16 bases between. The CDR3 bases are TGCGCCAGCAGAATTGAGCTTCTCAAAGAGCAGTTCTTC. Amino acid sequence: CASRIELLKEQFF.

This chain joins TRBV7-9 and TRBJ2-1; TRBD2 matches 8 bases. The CDR3 loop spans 14 amino acids. With V trimmed by 4 bases and J by 6 bases, 5 bases remained unmatched. Germline V CDR1 and CDR2: SEHNR, FQNEAQ (reference sequence). The CDR3 sequence: CASSYLSGANEQFF. The CDR3 DNA sequence: TGTGCCAGCAGCTACCTTAGCGGGGCCAATGAGCAGTTCTTC.

The chain is built from TRBV10-2 and TRBJ2-1; 11 bases agree with TRBD2. Germline CDR1 reads WSHSY; CDR2 reads SAAADI. There are 18 residues in the CDR3. J gave up 1 base and V 5 bases, and 10 bases lay outside the gene matches. CDR3 DNA sequence: TGCGCCAGCAGTACGGGACTAGCGGTACGAGCTTCCTACAATGAGCAGTTCTTC. Translating gives CASSTGLAVRASYNEQFF.

This clone occurred once. The rearrangement joins TRBV6-5 to TRBJ2-7, with D uncertain. From germline, CDR1 is MNHEY and CDR2 SVGAGI. V lost 5 bases to trimming and J lost 2 bases, with 10 bases between them. The CDR3 is 13 residues long. The CDR3 nucleotides are TGTGCCAGCAGTCGAGAGGAAGCCTACGAGCAGTACTTC. Translated, it gives CASSREEAYEQYF.

This clone is a singleton in its sample. The chain recombines TRBV7-7 with TRBJ2-5, with unresolved D. The CDR3 is 15 amino acids. The germline CDR1 and CDR2 sequences are SSHAT and FNYEAQ (reference sequence). V was shortened by 1 base and J by 4 bases, with 13 bases between the two germline ends. The CDR3 protein is CASSLGSGVGETQYF. For the CDR3, the DNA is TGTGCCAGCAGCTTAGGGTCCGGAGTTGGAGAGACCCAGTACTTC.